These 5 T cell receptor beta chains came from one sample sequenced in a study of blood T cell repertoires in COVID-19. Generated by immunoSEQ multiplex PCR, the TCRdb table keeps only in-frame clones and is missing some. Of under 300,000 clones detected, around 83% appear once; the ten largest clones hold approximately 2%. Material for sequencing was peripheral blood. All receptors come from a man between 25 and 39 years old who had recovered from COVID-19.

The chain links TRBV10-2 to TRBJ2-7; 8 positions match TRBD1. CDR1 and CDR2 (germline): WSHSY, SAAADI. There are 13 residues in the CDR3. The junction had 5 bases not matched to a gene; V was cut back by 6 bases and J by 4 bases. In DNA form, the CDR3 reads TGCGCCAGCAGAGGGGGACAGGTATACGAGCAGTACTTC. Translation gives CASRGGQVYEQYF.

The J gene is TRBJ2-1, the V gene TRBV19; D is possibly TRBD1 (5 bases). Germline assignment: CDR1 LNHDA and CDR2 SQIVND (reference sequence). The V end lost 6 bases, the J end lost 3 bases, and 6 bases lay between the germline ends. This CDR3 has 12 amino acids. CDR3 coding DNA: TGTGCCAGTAGGACAGACTACAATGAGCAGTTCTTC. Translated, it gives CASRTDYNEQFF. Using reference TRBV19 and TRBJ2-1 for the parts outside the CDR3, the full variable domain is DGGITQSPKYLFRKEGQNVTLSCEQNLNHDAMYWYRQDPGQGLRLIYYSQIVNDFQKGDIAEGYSVSREKKESFPLTVTSAQKNPTAFYLCASRTDYNEQFFGPGTRLTVL.

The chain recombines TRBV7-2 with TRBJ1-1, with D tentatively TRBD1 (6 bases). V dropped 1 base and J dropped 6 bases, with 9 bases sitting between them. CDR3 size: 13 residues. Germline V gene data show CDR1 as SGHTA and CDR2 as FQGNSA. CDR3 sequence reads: CASSLGAGAEAFF. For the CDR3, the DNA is TGTGCCAGCAGCTTAGGCGCAGGGGCTGAAGCTTTCTTT.

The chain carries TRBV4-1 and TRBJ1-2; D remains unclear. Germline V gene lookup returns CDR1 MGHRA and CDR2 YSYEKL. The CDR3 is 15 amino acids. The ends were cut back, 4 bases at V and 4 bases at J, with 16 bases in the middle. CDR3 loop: CASSLTDKASYGYTF. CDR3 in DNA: TGCGCCAGCAGCCTCACAGACAAAGCATCCTATGGCTACACCTTC.

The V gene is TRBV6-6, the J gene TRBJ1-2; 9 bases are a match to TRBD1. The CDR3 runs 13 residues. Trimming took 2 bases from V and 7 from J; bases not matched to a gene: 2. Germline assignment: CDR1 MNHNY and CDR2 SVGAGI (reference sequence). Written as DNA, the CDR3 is TGTGCCAGCAGTTACGGGACAGGGAGTGGCTACACCTTC. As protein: CASSYGTGSGYTF.